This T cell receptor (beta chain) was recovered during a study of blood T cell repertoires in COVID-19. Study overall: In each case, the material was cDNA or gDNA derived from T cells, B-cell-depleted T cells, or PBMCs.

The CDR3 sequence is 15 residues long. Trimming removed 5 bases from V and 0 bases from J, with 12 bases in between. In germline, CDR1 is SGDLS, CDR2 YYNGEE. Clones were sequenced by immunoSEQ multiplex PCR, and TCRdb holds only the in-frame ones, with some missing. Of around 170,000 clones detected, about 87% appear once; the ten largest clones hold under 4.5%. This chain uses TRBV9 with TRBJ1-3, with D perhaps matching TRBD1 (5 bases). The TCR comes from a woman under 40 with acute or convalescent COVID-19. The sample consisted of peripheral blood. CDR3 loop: CASRETADSGNTIYF. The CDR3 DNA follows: TGTGCCAGCAGGGAGACAGCCGACTCTGGAAACACCATATATTTT.